These T cell receptor beta chains were read from a single sample in a study of blood T cell repertoires in COVID-19. Produced via immunoSEQ multiplex PCR; TCRdb's table is partial and in-frame only. This table has 150,000 to 250,000 clones, around 75% appearing once. Sample: peripheral blood. These TCRs come from a woman aged 40 to 50 with COVID-19, enrolled during active disease. Both conserved end residues are part of each CDR3. Fields, in order: V gene, D gene, CDR3 protein. The D gene is left open where the match is weak.

V: TRBV19; D: NA; CDR3: CASSMEVWRIF
V: TRBV5-8; D: TRBD2; CDR3: CASSYRTSGNNEQFF
V: TRBV5-1; D: NA; CDR3: CASSEAGGFYGYTF
V: TRBV7-2; D: NA; CDR3: CASSFGGTQYF
V: TRBV2; D: NA; CDR3: CASSESGNQPQHF
V: TRBV3-1/TRBV3-2; D: TRBD1; CDR3: CASSTGGQGDTQYF
V: TRBV4-3; D: NA; CDR3: CASSQDRGLWPQHF
V: TRBV18; D: NA; CDR3: CASSPPNRRYTSSTDTQYF
V: TRBV2; D: NA; CDR3: CASSYNRDTEAFF
V: TRBV19; D: TRBD2; CDR3: CASTSPGRRFSTSGRAHTGELFF
V: TRBV6-5; D: TRBD1; CDR3: CASSYRRGPGTDTQYF
V: TRBV2; D: TRBD1; CDR3: CASSERATGDYYGYTF
V: TRBV4-3; D: TRBD2; CDR3: CASSRGYGGGYNEQFF
V: TRBV2; D: TRBD1; CDR3: CAGRDREPSPLHF
V: TRBV5-1; D: TRBD1; CDR3: CASSLGTGTSQPQHF
V: TRBV4-3; D: TRBD1; CDR3: CASSQGVGQGGGFF
V: TRBV6-2/TRBV6-3; D: TRBD2; CDR3: CASSYPGGEQYF
V: TRBV6-5; D: TRBD2; CDR3: CASLPGGARNEQFF
V: TRBV3-1/TRBV3-2; D: NA; CDR3: CASSRWDWTVEKLFF
V: TRBV4-2; D: NA; CDR3: CASSPTSTDTQYF
V: TRBV18; D: NA; CDR3: CASSQAGDQPQHF
V: TRBV3-1/TRBV3-2; D: NA; CDR3: CASSQTLAMRGNEQFF
V: TRBV19; D: NA; CDR3: CASSIIGNLNYGYTF
V: TRBV7-9; D: NA; CDR3: CASSLAGGDGYTF
V: TRBV30; D: NA; CDR3: CAWSVSFQETQYF
V: TRBV11-2; D: NA; CDR3: CASSLAGYYEQYF
V: TRBV3-1/TRBV3-2; D: TRBD2; CDR3: CASSQVLLLRTSPYNEQFF
V: TRBV5-1; D: TRBD1; CDR3: CASSVQGADGEQYF
V: TRBV11-2; D: TRBD1; CDR3: CASSLGTVDSPLHF
V: TRBV3-1/TRBV3-2; D: NA; CDR3: CASSQDKYTEAFF
V: TRBV27; D: NA; CDR3: CASSQAPIGYEQYF
V: TRBV7-8; D: NA; CDR3: CASSLSPGGYGYTF
V: TRBV5-5; D: TRBD1; CDR3: CASSSGQFTGELFF
V: TRBV5-1; D: NA; CDR3: CASSFPEGAGEKLFF
V: TRBV4-3; D: NA; CDR3: CASSRQIHYGYTF
V: TRBV27; D: TRBD1; CDR3: CASSGQAHPGEKLFF
V: TRBV2; D: TRBD1; CDR3: CARGARGVGYTF
V: TRBV29-1; D: TRBD1; CDR3: CSVLTPPGQNGYTF
V: TRBV6-6; D: TRBD1; CDR3: CASSQIWGTGQYNEQFF
V: TRBV3-1/TRBV3-2; D: TRBD1; CDR3: CASSTTTGSSQPQHF
V: TRBV29-1; D: TRBD1; CDR3: CSVDLTGGNTIYF
V: TRBV4-2; D: NA; CDR3: CASSSTSRSYEQYF
V: TRBV2; D: NA; CDR3: CASSHFSGSYNEQFF
V: TRBV19; D: NA; CDR3: CASSIRAYEQYF
V: TRBV6-5; D: TRBD1; CDR3: CASSLSPGQGVYEQYF
V: TRBV3-1/TRBV3-2; D: NA; CDR3: CASSSKVSNAFF
V: TRBV4-1; D: NA; CDR3: CASSQARTSPNTGELFF
V: TRBV5-6; D: NA; CDR3: CASSFKGDPGNTIYF
V: TRBV18; D: NA; CDR3: CASSPGRGNTEAFF
V: TRBV5-8; D: TRBD2; CDR3: CASSSGTSGNPYNEQFF
V: TRBV6-4; D: TRBD1; CDR3: CASSGTGGAYGYTF
V: TRBV30; D: TRBD1; CDR3: CAWRSPGGARTGELFF
V: TRBV3-1/TRBV3-2; D: TRBD2; CDR3: CASSQVGGSNTGELFF
V: TRBV7-2; D: NA; CDR3: CASSLEPQGTEAFF
V: TRBV5-1; D: TRBD1; CDR3: CASGATGGHGNEQFF
V: TRBV3-1/TRBV3-2; D: NA; CDR3: CASSQDLGQPQHF
V: TRBV7-8; D: NA; CDR3: CASSQPRQPNQPQHF
V: TRBV3-1/TRBV3-2; D: NA; CDR3: CAAASVGADTQYF
V: TRBV15; D: NA; CDR3: CATSRGREIYEQYF
V: TRBV7-9; D: NA; CDR3: CASSSPAGRSNEKLFF